This T cell receptor (beta chain) was sequenced for a study of T cells in localized non-small cell lung cancer. V lost 8 bases and J 2 bases, leaving 18 bases between the germline ends. CDR3 size: 15 residues. Germline CDR1 SEHNR, CDR2 FQNEAQ (reference sequence). General study points: Multi-region tumor sequencing was not done, so intratumor heterogeneity could not be excluded. Longer overall survival associated with higher blood T cell density; shorter survival with higher adjacent-lung clonality. Uninvolved adjacent lung had higher T cell clonality than tumor and all other tissues. Within adjacent lung there appeared a median around 60 of the top 100 tumor clones.

A single count supports this clone. The target antigen is unknown. Data came from immunoSEQ multiplex PCR; TCRdb stores just in-frame clones and leaves some out. The sample holds 64,000 or so clones, 75% to 90% seen once. The source material was peripheral blood, sampled before any cancer treatment. The sequence came from a woman aged 35-75 years with stage I lung adenocarcinoma. The V and J genes are TRBV7-9 and TRBJ1-2; maybe TRBD1 (5 bases). This CDR3 reads CASEPNIGDNYGYTF. The CDR3 DNA is TGTGCCAGCGAACCCAACATAGGGGACAACTATGGCTACACCTTC.